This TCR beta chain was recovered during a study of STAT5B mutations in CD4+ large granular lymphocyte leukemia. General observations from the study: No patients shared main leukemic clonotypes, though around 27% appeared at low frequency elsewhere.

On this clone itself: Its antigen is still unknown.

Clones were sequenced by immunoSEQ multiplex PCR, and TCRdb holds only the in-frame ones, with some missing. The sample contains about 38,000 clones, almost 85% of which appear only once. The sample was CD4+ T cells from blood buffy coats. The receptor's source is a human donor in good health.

In DNA, the CDR3 is TGTGCCAGCTCACCACCGAATACAGAGACCCAGTACTTC. The encoded protein is CASSPPNTETQYF. The chain combines TRBV18 with TRBJ2-5; D not certain. CDR1 and CDR2 (germline): KGHSH, LQKENI. V lost 0 bases and J 4 bases, leaving 6 bases between the germline ends. The CDR3 consists of 13 residues.